The clone carrying this TCR beta chain was counted many times. The data stem from a study of T cells in Graves' hyperthyroidism and ophthalmopathy. Germline CDR1 is SGHAT and CDR2 is FQNNGV. CDR3 size: 16 residues. The V end was cut by 5 bases, the J end by 2 bases, with 18 bases between. Patients aged 18 to 65 had newly diagnosed hyperthyroidism lasting under 2 months. The source material, RNA transcripts, was used to amplify TCR beta CDR3 regions. In the first-round RT-PCR of the TCR CDR3, the HTBI primer set was used. Each CDR3 protein is one row after TCRdb ran MiXCR on the multiplex PCR reads. The sample shows about 290,000 distinct CDR3 sequences, 13% of them seen only once.

The sequenced sample consisted of blood. The chain uses TRBV11-2 and TRBJ1-2; D may be TRBD1 (5 bases). The origin of this receptor is a woman aged 30 to 39 with Graves' hyperthyroidism that later progressed to Graves' ophthalmopathy. The CDR3: CASSEVAGLRNYGYTF. DNA for the CDR3: TGTGCCAGCAGCGAGGTGGCAGGGCTAAGGAACTATGGCTACACCTTC.